This entry lists 10 T cell receptor beta chains sequenced from one sample in a study of T cells in women clearing cervical HPV infection. Clones were read by immunoSEQ multiplex PCR, and TCRdb kept only the in-frame ones, dropping some. The sample table includes 49,000 or so clones. The sequencing sample was made of blood buffy coat. The receptors here all came from a woman aged 18-70 years with a cervical HPV16 infection that either progressed to CIN3+ or cleared (not recorded which).

In the case of this clone: The CDR3 extends 3 residues past the end of the read, so its final part is completed from the germline J gene. V and J are TRBV5-4 and TRBJ2-1; D is undetermined. V was shortened by 1 base and J by 6 bases, with 5 bases between the two germline ends. In germline, CDR1 is SGHNT, CDR2 YYREEE (reference sequence). CDR3 length: 12 residues. The chain's CDR3 is CASSLSVNEQFF. The covered CDR3 bases are TGTGCCAGCAGCTTGTCGGTCAATGAG.

Points on this clone: The CDR3 end is not reached by the read, which stops 3 residues before it; the germline J gene fills it in. The chain couples TRBV10-2 to TRBJ2-1, with TRBD2 identical over 7 bases. The CDR3 is 16 residues long. Trimming took 4 bases from V and 0 from J; bases not matched to a gene: 6. The germline V gene has CDR1 WSHSY and CDR2 SAAADI. The CDR3 sequence: CASSGGRGSSYNEQFF. Incomplete CDR3 DNA: TGCGCCAGCAGTGGCGGGCGGGGGAGCTCCTACAATGAG.

Regarding this clone: Read sequence stops 3 residues before the CDR3 end, and the germline J gene provides the missing end. The rearrangement uses TRBV6-1 and TRBJ2-1; D perhaps matches TRBD1 (6 bases). Trimming removed 6 bases at V and 4 bases at J, with 10 bases between. The CDR3 contains 13 residues. Germline loops: CDR1 MNHNS, CDR2 SASEGT. Incomplete CDR3 DNA: TGTGCCAGCAGGGAACAGGGTTACAATGAG. It specifies CASREQGYNE. The entire CDR3 reads CASREQGYNEQFF.

On this clone itself: The read falls 3 residues short of the CDR3 end, and the missing part is taken from the germline J gene. The chain uses TRBV19 and TRBJ2-7; 10 positions match TRBD2. Germline CDR1 and CDR2: LNHDA and SQIVND (reference sequence). J gave up 0 bases and V 5 bases, and 1 base lay outside the gene matches. The CDR3 runs 14 residues. The CDR3 bases that were read are TGTGCCAGTAGTTCTAGCGGGAGCTCCTACGAG. It translates to CASSSSGSSYE. The complete CDR3 protein is CASSSSGSSYEQYF.

As for this clone: The observed sequence ends 3 residues before the CDR3 terminus, with the missing tail filled in from the germline J gene. The chain uses TRBV6-1 and TRBJ2-2; D is possibly TRBD2 (5 bases). CDR1 is MNHNS and CDR2 is SASEGT in the germline V gene. The CDR3 loop spans 16 amino acids. This CDR3 reads CASSERRAATNEKLFF. Incomplete CDR3 DNA: TGTGCCAGCAGTGAACGGCGGGCCGCAACTAATGAAAAG.

For this clone: The CDR3 goes on 3 residues after the read ends, and that part is filled in from the germline J gene. The rearrangement joins TRBV20-1 to TRBJ2-1, with TRBD1 matching 7 bases. The germline V gene has CDR1 DFQATT and CDR2 SNEGSKA (reference sequence). V trimming: 6 bases; J trimming: 5 bases; junction bases outside the gene matches: 7. The CDR3 spans 13 residues. The sequenced CDR3 bases are TGCAGTGCAAAACAGGGGAACCACAATGAG. This sequence encodes CSAKQGNHNE. The full CDR3 reads CSAKQGNHNEQFF.

Points on this clone: Sequencing ends 3 residues short of the CDR3 end; the germline J gene provides the rest. The gene calls are TRBV20-1 and TRBJ1-1; TRBD1 matches at 8 bases. Trimming removed 5 bases from V and 7 bases from J; junction bases left unmatched: 3. This CDR3 is 11 amino acids long. Germline CDR1 reads DFQATT; CDR2 reads SNEGSKA (reference sequence). CDR3: CSAGQGVEAFF. The covered CDR3 bases are TGCAGTGCTGGACAGGGCGTTGAA.

With regard to this clone: At one of its ends the junction is not consistent with the germline gene, which may arise from a read error. The CDR3 extends 3 residues past the end of the read, so its final part is completed from the germline J gene. The V gene is TRBV7-7, the J gene TRBJ1-1; D is uncertain. Germline V lookup: CDR1 SSHAT, CDR2 FNYEAQ (reference sequence). This CDR3 spans 16 amino acids. The CDR3 DNA, read in part, is TGTGCTAGCAGCTTAGAGCTGAGAAAGATGAACACTGAA. It translates to CASSLELRKMNTE. The entire CDR3 sequence reads CASSLELRKMNTEAFF.

On this clone itself: The CDR3 is cut off 3 residues early in the read; its end comes from the germline J gene. The V gene is TRBV6-1, the J gene TRBJ1-5; TRBD1 aligns across 8 bases. V shed 4 bases, J shed 7 bases, and the junction held 9 bases outside the gene matches. Per the germline V gene, CDR1 is MNHNS and CDR2 is SASEGT. The CDR3 is 15 amino acids. This CDR3 is CASSASGQGRQPQHF. Incomplete CDR3 DNA: TGTGCCAGCAGTGCCAGTGGACAGGGTCGCCAGCCC.

A remark on this clone: From the germline J gene comes the end of the CDR3, since the read stops 3 residues before it. The genes are TRBV19 and TRBJ1-5; 8 bases match TRBD1. V gave up 7 bases and J gave up 5 bases; unmatched junction bases: 7. CDR1 is LNHDA and CDR2 is SQIVND in the germline V gene (reference sequence). The CDR3 has 14 amino acids. The CDR3 here is CASTSDRDYQPQHF. The CDR3 DNA, read in part, is TGTGCCAGTACCTCGGACAGGGATTATCAGCCC.